A single sample is the source of the 11 T cell receptor beta chains below, sequenced in a study of blood T cell repertoires in COVID-19. Clones were sequenced by immunoSEQ multiplex PCR, and TCRdb holds only the in-frame ones, with some missing. The table includes about 270,000 clones, approximately 85% detected once. Sequencing input: PBMCs or T cells enriched from blood (not recorded which). The receptors shown here come from a woman aged 45-65 years with acute COVID-19.

V gene TRBV30 combines with J gene TRBJ1-1; TRBD1 agrees at 10 bases. The germline V gene encodes CDR1 GTSNPN and CDR2 SVGIG (reference sequence). This CDR3 spans 14 amino acids. V dropped 1 base and J dropped 5; count of bases not matched to a gene: 4. CDR3 residues: CAWSEGTGATEAFF. The CDR3 DNA reads TGTGCCTGGAGTGAGGGGACAGGGGCAACTGAAGCTTTCTTT.

This chain connects TRBV7-9 to TRBJ1-1, with D possibly being TRBD1 (6 bases). The CDR3 runs to 14 residues. CDR1 and CDR2 from the germline V gene are SEHNR and FQNEAQ (reference sequence). The V end was cut by 5 bases, the J end by 9 bases, with 19 bases between. The CDR3 coding sequence is TGTGCCAGCAGCCAGAGGGGAGGGGGTAGTAAAGCTTTCTTT. Protein product: CASSQRGGGSKAFF.

V gene TRBV5-1 combines with J gene TRBJ1-1, with TRBD1 matching over 8 bases. This CDR3 comprises 13 residues. V shed 2 bases, J shed 6 bases, and the junction held 3 bases outside the gene matches. Germline V gives CDR1 SGHRS, CDR2 YFSETQ. The CDR3 DNA reads TGCGCCAGCAGCTTAGACAGGGGCGCTGAAGCTTTCTTT. Protein: CASSLDRGAEAFF.

V is TRBV7-2 and J is TRBJ1-3, with D possibly TRBD1 on 6 matching bases. The CDR3 has 15 amino acids. Per germline, CDR1 SGHTA and CDR2 FQGNSA. The ends were cut back, 5 bases at V and 4 bases at J, with 15 bases in the middle. The CDR3 loop is CASSRDMVEGNTIYF. The CDR3 bases are TGTGCCAGCAGCCGGGACATGGTTGAGGGAAACACCATATATTTT.

The gene calls are TRBV4-1 and TRBJ1-4, with D possibly being TRBD1 (6 bases). There are 15 residues in the CDR3. Germline CDR1 reads MGHRA; CDR2 reads YSYEKL. Trimming left V 1 base short and J 10 bases short, with 16 bases between. The CDR3 coding sequence is TGCGCCAGCAGCCAAGCGTCAGGGGCTTATAGAAAACTGTTTTTT. It yields the protein CASSQASGAYRKLFF.

The rearrangement uses TRBV5-1 and TRBJ1-3; possible D gene TRBD1, 6 bases. Germline-derived CDR1 and CDR2 are SGHRS and YFSETQ. This CDR3 spans 16 amino acids. With 2 bases removed from V and 4 bases from J, the gap between germline ends came to 16 bases. The DNA of the CDR3 is TGCGCCAGCAGCTTAAAGGGGGAAACGAAGGGAAACACCATATATTTT. It translates to CASSLKGETKGNTIYF.

In this sample, this clone turned up a few times. The V and J genes are TRBV7-9 and TRBJ2-3; D possibly corresponds to TRBD2 (5 bases). The CDR3 loop spans 16 amino acids. CDR1 and CDR2 from the germline V gene are SEHNR and FQNEAQ (reference sequence). Deletions cut 0 bases from V and 1 base from J, with 11 bases between. Here the CDR3 DNA reads TGTGCCAGCAGCTTAGCGGAGAATAGCGGCACAGATACGCAGTATTTT. Encoded protein: CASSLAENSGTDTQYF.

This chain uses TRBV6-5 with TRBJ1-6, with 9 bases fitting TRBD1. Germline V gene lookup returns CDR1 MNHEY and CDR2 SVGAGI. There are 14 residues in the CDR3. V lost 7 bases and J lost 8; bases outside the gene matches: 6. The CDR3 reads CASTQGQGHSPLHF. In nucleotides, the CDR3 is TGTGCCAGCACCCAGGGACAGGGACATTCACCCCTCCACTTT.

J is TRBJ1-2 and V is TRBV7-2, with D perhaps matching TRBD1 (5 bases). V lost 2 bases, J lost 5 bases, and 15 bases lay in between. The CDR3 loop spans 15 amino acids. Germline CDR1 SGHTA, CDR2 FQGNSA. The CDR3 is CASSLSQGQPYGYTF. CDR3 DNA sequence: TGTGCCAGCAGCTTATCGCAAGGACAACCTTATGGCTACACCTTC. Full variable domain (missing parts from reference TRBV7-2 and TRBJ1-2): GAGVSQSPSNKVTEKGKDVELRCDPISGHTALYWYRQSLGQGLEFLIYFQGNSAPDKSGLPSDRFSAERTGGSVSTLTIQRTQQEDSAVYLCASSLSQGQPYGYTFGSGTRLTVV.

The rearrangement links TRBV25-1 to TRBJ2-3, with TRBD1 matching 9 bases. V was clipped by 5 bases and J by 4 bases; unmatched bases: 10. Germline V gene sequence: CDR1 MGHDK, CDR2 SYGVNS. The CDR3 extends over 16 amino acids. In nucleotides, the CDR3 is TGTGCCAGCAGTCCTCCGGGGACAGGGAGGGCAGATACGCAGTATTTT. Translated, it gives CASSPPGTGRADTQYF.

This clone was recorded a few times. The chain combines TRBV20-1 with TRBJ1-2, with D possibly TRBD1 on 6 matching bases. From germline, CDR1 is DFQATT and CDR2 SNEGSKA (reference sequence). Trimming pared 3 bases from V and 0 bases from J, leaving 14 bases between. The CDR3 runs to 15 residues. The CDR3 nucleotides are TGCAGTGCTAGTCAATGGGGGCCAACTAACTATGGCTACACCTTC. The encoded protein is CSASQWGPTNYGYTF.